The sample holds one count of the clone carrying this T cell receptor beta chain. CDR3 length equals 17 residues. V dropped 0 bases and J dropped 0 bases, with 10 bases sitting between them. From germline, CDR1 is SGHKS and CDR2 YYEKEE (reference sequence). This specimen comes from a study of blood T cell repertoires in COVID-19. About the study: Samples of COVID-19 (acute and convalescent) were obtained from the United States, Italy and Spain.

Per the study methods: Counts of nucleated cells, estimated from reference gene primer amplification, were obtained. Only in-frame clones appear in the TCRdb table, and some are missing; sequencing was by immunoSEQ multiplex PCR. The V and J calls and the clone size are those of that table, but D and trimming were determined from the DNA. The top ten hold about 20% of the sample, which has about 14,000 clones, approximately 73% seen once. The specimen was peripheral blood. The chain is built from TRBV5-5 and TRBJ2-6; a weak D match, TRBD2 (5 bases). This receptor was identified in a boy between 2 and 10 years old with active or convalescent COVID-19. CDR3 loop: CASSLASGSSGANVLTF. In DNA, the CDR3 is TGTGCCAGCAGCTTGGCCTCGGGGAGCTCTGGGGCCAACGTCCTGACTTTC.